The 8 T cell receptor beta chains presented below share a single source sample, sequenced in a study of blood T cell repertoires in COVID-19 (dated by TCRdb to about 2020). Libraries were prepared through the immunoSEQ multiplex PCR assay. Sourced from immuneACCESS, this table was stored by TCRdb with only in-frame sequences that have V and J called. A share of the clones is absent; for the studies checked, an unresolved V gene accounts for under half, and the remainder has no known explanation. The sample table holds fewer than 90,000 clones, of which 86% were seen once. Clones ranked in the top ten supply about 5% of the sample. Sequences were obtained from peripheral blood. All receptors come from a man aged 50-60 years with active or convalescent COVID-19.

This chain links TRBV10-3 with TRBJ1-4; no clear D gene. Germline V gene lookup returns CDR1 ENHRY and CDR2 SYGVKD. The V end was cut by 0 bases, the J end by 3 bases, with 8 bases between. The CDR3 spans 15 residues. CDR3 sequence reads: CAISESRVSNEKLFF. CDR3 nucleotide sequence: TGTGCCATCAGTGAGTCGCGGGTTTCTAATGAAAAACTGTTTTTT.

V and J are TRBV5-4 and TRBJ1-2; 9 nucleotides align to TRBD1. V lost 6 bases to trimming and J lost 5 bases; unmatched junction nucleotides: 5. The CDR3 covers 13 residues. CDR1 and CDR2 from the germline V gene are SGHNT and YYREEE (reference sequence). The CDR3 DNA reads TGTGCCAGCAACTTAGGGACAGGGTATGGCTACACCTTC. This encodes CASNLGTGYGYTF.

The CDR3 is CASSPAGGQNTGELFF. In DNA form, the CDR3 reads TGTGCCAGCAGCCCGGCAGGGGGTCAGAACACCGGGGAGCTGTTTTTT. The chain recombines TRBV5-4 with TRBJ2-2; TRBD1 matches 7 bases. From germline, CDR1 is SGHNT and CDR2 YYREEE (reference sequence). The CDR3 totals 16 residues. V lost 4 bases and J lost 1; bases outside the gene matches: 7.

This chain connects TRBV7-2 to TRBJ2-5, with TRBD2 matching 8 bases. The length of the CDR3 is 15 residues. Germline lookup yields CDR1 SGHTA and CDR2 FQGNSA. V lost 4 bases, J lost 4 bases, and 8 bases stayed unmatched. The CDR3 loop reads CASSSARGGAETQYF. The CDR3 DNA follows: TGTGCCAGCAGCTCCGCCCGGGGGGGCGCAGAGACCCAGTACTTC.

The rearrangement uses TRBV3-1 (or the pseudogene TRBV3-2) and TRBJ1-2; D not certain. The germline gives CDR1 LGHDT, CDR2 YNNKEL (reference sequence). This CDR3 has 14 residues. V lost 1 base and J 7 bases, leaving 13 bases between the germline ends. The CDR3 region has the DNA TGTGCCAGCAGCCAAGCGACATGGGGAGGTGGCTACACCTTC. Protein: CASSQATWGGGYTF.

In DNA, the CDR3 is TGTGCCAGCAGCTCCACCGGCGGGGTCACCGGGGAGCTGTTTTTT. Its protein product is CASSSTGGVTGELFF. This chain links TRBV7-7 with TRBJ2-2; possibly TRBD2 for D (6 bases). This CDR3 is 15 amino acids long. V was shortened by 4 bases and J by 4 bases, with 13 bases between the two germline ends. Germline V gene lookup returns CDR1 SSHAT and CDR2 FNYEAQ (reference sequence).

The V call is TRBV14, the J call TRBJ1-2; the D gene is possibly TRBD1 (5 bases). The CDR3 totals 14 residues. Looked up from germline, CDR1 is SGHDN and CDR2 is FVKESK. V lost 4 bases and J lost 4, with 13 bases in between. This CDR3 is CASSRGRVAYGYTF. The CDR3 nucleotides are TGTGCCAGCAGCCGTGGCAGGGTCGCCTATGGCTACACCTTC.

The rearrangement links TRBV7-2 to TRBJ1-2, with TRBD1 matching 8 bases. CDR1 is SGHTA and CDR2 is FQGNSA in the germline V gene. V lost 5 bases, J lost 7 bases, and 9 bases stayed unmatched. There are 14 residues in the CDR3. The CDR3 reads CASSASTGDRGYTF. In nucleotides, the CDR3 is TGTGCCAGCAGCGCCTCGACAGGGGATCGTGGCTACACCTTC.